The sequence of this T cell receptor beta chain was determined in a study of T cells in Graves' hyperthyroidism and ophthalmopathy. A remark on this clonotype: What it binds is unknown.

Findings of the study overall: A 13 V-J signature model discriminated ophthalmopathy versus stable hyperthyroidism.

It was RNA transcripts that yielded the amplified TCR beta CDR3 regions. The HTBI set primed first-round TCR CDR3 RT-PCR. Each CDR3 protein is one row after TCRdb ran MiXCR on the multiplex PCR reads. The sample gives some 510,000 distinct CDR3 sequences, less than 25% of which show up once; 26% is in the top ten. Patients aged 18 to 65 had newly diagnosed hyperthyroidism of under 2 months' duration. Patients were excluded for uncontrolled infection, other autoimmune disease, pregnancy or lactation. Used for diagnoses were clinical symptoms, serum thyroxine and TRAb, thyroid ultrasound and orbital computed tomography. The sample was blood. The origin of this receptor is a man aged 18 to 29 with Graves' hyperthyroidism.

CDR3 in DNA: TGTGCCAGCAGCTTAGCTACTCAGAGTCTAGCCAAAAACATTCAGTACTTC. Its translation: CASSLATQSLAKNIQYF. The chain has TRBV7-9 and TRBJ2-4, with D unresolved. The CDR3 loop spans 17 amino acids. Deletions cut 0 bases from V and 0 bases from J, with 12 bases between. The V gene's germline CDR1 is SEHNR and CDR2 FQNEAQ (reference sequence).